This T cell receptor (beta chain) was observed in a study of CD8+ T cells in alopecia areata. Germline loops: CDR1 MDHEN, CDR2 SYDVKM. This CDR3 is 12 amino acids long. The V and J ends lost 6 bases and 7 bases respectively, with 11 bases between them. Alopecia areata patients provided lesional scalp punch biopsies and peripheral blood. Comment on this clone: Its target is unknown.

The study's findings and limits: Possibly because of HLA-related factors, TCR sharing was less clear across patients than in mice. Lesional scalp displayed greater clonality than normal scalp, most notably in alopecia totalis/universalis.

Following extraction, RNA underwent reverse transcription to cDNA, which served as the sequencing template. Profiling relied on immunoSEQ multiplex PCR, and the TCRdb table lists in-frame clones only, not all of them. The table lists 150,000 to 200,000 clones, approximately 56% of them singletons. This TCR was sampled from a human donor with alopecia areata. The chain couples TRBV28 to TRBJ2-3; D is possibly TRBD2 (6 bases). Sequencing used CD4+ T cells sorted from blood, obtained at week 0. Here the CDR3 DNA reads TGTGCCAGCAGGGGAGGAGAGTATACGCAGTATTTT. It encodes CASRGGEYTQYF.